The T cell receptor (beta chain) described here comes from a study of shared clonotypes between healthy human individuals. As handled by the study authors: Filtering of immunoSEQ junctional sequences could not match full-length read filtering. Repertoires were generated with immunoSEQ multiplex PCR, while TCRdb's copy carries only in-frame clones and drops some. The DNA gave D and trimming, while V, J and clone size come from that table. This table holds 2.3 million or so clones, approximately 95% found once. This clone was recorded only once. Its antigen is not known. General observations from the study: With several donors compared, approximately 5% of naive CD4 clonotypes were shared.

This clonotype was sampled from a man between 18 and 35 years old in good health. Some clones in this sample may be carry-over from other donors' samples. The material sequenced was naive CD4+ T cells from PBMCs. Subset denoted: CD45RA+ positively selected.

In DNA form, the CDR3 reads TGTGCCAGCAGCCCCGATGACTACGAGCAGTACTTC. Its translation: CASSPDDYEQYF. The chain employs TRBV28 and TRBJ2-7; no clear D. Germline values: CDR1 MDHEN, CDR2 SYDVKM. The ends were cut back, 6 bases at V and 3 bases at J, with 9 bases in the middle. This CDR3 contains 12 residues.